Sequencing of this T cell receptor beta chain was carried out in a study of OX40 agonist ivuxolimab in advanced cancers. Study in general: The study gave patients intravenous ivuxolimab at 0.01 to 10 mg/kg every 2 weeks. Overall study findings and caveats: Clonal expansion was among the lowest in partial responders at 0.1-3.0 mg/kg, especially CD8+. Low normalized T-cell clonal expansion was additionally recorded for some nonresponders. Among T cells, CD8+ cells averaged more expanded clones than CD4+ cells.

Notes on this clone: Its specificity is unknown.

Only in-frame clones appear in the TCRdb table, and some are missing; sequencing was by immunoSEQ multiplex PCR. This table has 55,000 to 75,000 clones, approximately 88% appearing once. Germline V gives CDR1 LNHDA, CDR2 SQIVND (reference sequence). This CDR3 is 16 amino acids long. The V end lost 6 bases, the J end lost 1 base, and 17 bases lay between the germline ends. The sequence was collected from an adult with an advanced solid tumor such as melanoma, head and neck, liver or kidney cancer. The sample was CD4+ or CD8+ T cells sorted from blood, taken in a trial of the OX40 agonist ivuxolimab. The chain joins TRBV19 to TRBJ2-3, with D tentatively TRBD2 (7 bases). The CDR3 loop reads CASSRWGGLGTDTQYF. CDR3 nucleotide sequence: TGTGCCAGTAGCAGGTGGGGGGGCCTGGGCACAGATACGCAGTATTTT.